This TCR beta chain was captured in a study of low-dose radiotherapy and immunotherapy resistance in tumors. Study in general: Starting cycle 1 day 1, oral aspirin 300 mg was given daily for four cycles.

The CDR3 is 16 amino acids. Germline lookup yields CDR1 MDHEN and CDR2 SYDVKM. Losses at the gene ends were 10 bases for V and 0 bases for J; bases not matched to a gene: 15. Primers targeting TRAV and TRBV primed first-strand cDNA, covering alpha and beta chains. TCR amplification used about 18 PCR cycles, a constant-region primer and a V-primer adapter. Researchers amplified the isolated mRNA using in vitro transcription. TCRdb ran MiXCR on the reads and lists one entry per CDR3 protein. The data contain 55,000 to 65,000 distinct CDR3 sequences, about 26% of them seen just once; the ten biggest clones take up 6% to 7%. Documented time point: before trial treatment.

The chain couples TRBV28 to TRBJ2-7, with 7 bases matching TRBD2. Sequences were derived from PBMCs, sampled before treatment. This sequence was found in a male donor with rectosigmoid adenocarcinoma. CDR3 sequence: CATERGAGTTSYEQYF. The CDR3 region has the DNA TGTGCCACCGAGCGGGGAGCGGGAACTACCTCCTACGAGCAGTACTTC. Supplemented by reference TRBV28 and TRBJ2-7, the full variable domain reads DVKVTQSSRYLVKRTGEKVFLECVQDMDHENMFWYRQDPGLGLRLIYFSYDVKMKEKGDIPEGYSVSREKKERFSLILESASTNQTSMYLCATERGAGTTSYEQYFGPGTRLTVT.